The text below deals with one T cell receptor (beta chain). The CDR3 length is 13 residues. The V end lost 3 bases, the J end lost 7 bases, and 9 bases lay between the germline ends. From germline, CDR1 is SEHNR and CDR2 FQNEAQ (reference sequence). 13 Jbeta primers and 60 Vbeta primers were used for the PCR. TCRdb's copy holds only in-frame clones and misses some; the assay was immunoSEQ multiplex PCR. The data show some 130,000 clones, with roughly 85% seen just once and 6.5% to 8% held by the top ten. The source of the sample is a study of cytomegalovirus exposure and HLA in healthy donors. This clonotype was sampled from a man aged 40-49 years in good health and CMV-seropositive. The rearrangement uses TRBV7-9 and TRBJ1-4; tentative D call: TRBD1 (5 bases). The sequencing input was PBMCs. The CDR3: CASSFGGSEKLFF. CDR3 nucleotide sequence: TGTGCCAGCAGCTTTGGGGGGAGTGAAAAACTGTTTTTT.